This record covers a single T cell receptor (beta chain). This clonotype turned up a few times. What antigen it recognizes has not been identified. No much larger clone is present one base from it, and per-base qualities are unavailable. Ficoll-Paque density gradient centrifugation was the method used to isolate PBMCs. CDR1 SEHNR and CDR2 FQNEAQ are derived from the germline V gene (reference sequence). There are 15 amino acids in the CDR3, from cysteine to phenylalanine inclusive. This entry keeps only the CDR3 DNA: 45 bases, framed from base 1. V and J are truncated by 5 bases and 4 bases respectively, leaving an intervening sequence of 14 bases. Sequencing was performed on an Illumina NovaSeq 6000. Using 5'RACE with constant-segment primers, TCRalpha and TCRbeta cDNA libraries were constructed, with sample barcodes and unique molecular identifiers added in the process. Trizol reagent was used to extract RNA from every sample. Amplification of the libraries took two PCR steps, and the second step added a second sample barcode plus Illumina TruSeq adapters. The libraries were sequenced on an Illumina NovaSeq using 2 x 150 bp paired-end reads. In the source study's methods: Reads were demultiplexed and collapsed into UMI-guided consensus sequences with migec v1.2.7. Using mixcr v2.1.11, UMI consensuses were aligned to TRA and TRB V and J templates and then assembled into clonotypes. A clonotype was counted as expanded or contracted only if both edgeR and NoisET called the change significant, with noise models trained on biological replicates. For edgeR calls, the thresholds were a false discovery rate-adjusted p below 0.01 and a log2 fold-change of 1. As an exploratory analysis of dynamics, PCA with hierarchical clustering was applied to max-normalized trajectories of the 1000 most abundant clonotypes. Separately sequenced CD4+ and CD8+ repertoires were used to assign a CD4 or CD8 phenotype to each responding clone. Starting from the raw public reads, TCRdb applied fastp trimming at Q25, assembled clones with MiXCR and retained in-frame beta chains. Every distinct CDR3 protein forms one entry, paired with its most common genes and DNA. TCRdb's processing, not the study's, gives the V and J calls here. Here the sample has 110,000 to 150,000 distinct CDR3 sequences; 20% to 25% occur a single time. Roughly a quarter of the sample is taken by the ten largest.

These data originate in a study of T-cell memory formation after mild COVID-19 (dated by TCRdb to the early 2020s). Study-wide context: TCR sequence clusters from the two donors were found to be largely donor specific. In a couple of donors, T-cell clones that expanded and contracted after mild COVID-19 were tracked by sequencing TCRalpha and TCRbeta repertoires over time. Two young, previously healthy adult volunteers, one female and one male, were included in the cohort.

General findings and caveats noted by the study authors: Only a couple of mild cases were covered by the study, and larger cohorts that include severe cases with pre-infection samples were considered necessary. The detection of some responding clones in pre-infection memory suggests that pre-existing cross-reactive memory T cells joined the SARS-CoV-2 response. Contracting CD4+ clones turned up mainly in the CM and EM memory subsets, whereas EMRA was where CD8+ clones were enriched. Whether the second-wave clones peaking on day 37 were SARS-CoV-2 specific was not confirmed. Clones contracting from day 15 to 85 had balanced CD4/CD8 phenotypes, while a second wave expanding from day 15 to 37 was biased towards CD4+.

The sample was PBMCs or a T cell subset sorted from them (not recorded which). The TCR originated in an adult woman who had mild COVID-19 (a few samples of this study predate the infection). The sample titles of this study are shuffled in the database, so cell type and time point are left out; the donor was told from shared clones. Recombination linked TRBV7-9 to TRBJ2-2; the D gene is perhaps TRBD2, from 6 matching bases. The DNA sequence is as follows: TGTGCCAGCAGCAGTCCGCCCGGGAGCACCGGGGAGCTGTTTTTT. This encodes CASSSPPGSTGELFF.